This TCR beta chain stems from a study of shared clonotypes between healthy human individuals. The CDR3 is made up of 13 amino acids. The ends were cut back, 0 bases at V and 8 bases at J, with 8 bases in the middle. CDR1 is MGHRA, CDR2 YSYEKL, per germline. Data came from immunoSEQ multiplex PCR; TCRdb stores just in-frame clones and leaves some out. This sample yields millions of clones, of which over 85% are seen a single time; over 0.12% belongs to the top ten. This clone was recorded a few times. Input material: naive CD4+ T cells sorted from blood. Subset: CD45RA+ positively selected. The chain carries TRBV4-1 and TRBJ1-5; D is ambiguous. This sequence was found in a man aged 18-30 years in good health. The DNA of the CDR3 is TGCGCCAGCAGCCAAGATCCGAAAAAGCCCCAGCATTTT. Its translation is CASSQDPKKPQHF.